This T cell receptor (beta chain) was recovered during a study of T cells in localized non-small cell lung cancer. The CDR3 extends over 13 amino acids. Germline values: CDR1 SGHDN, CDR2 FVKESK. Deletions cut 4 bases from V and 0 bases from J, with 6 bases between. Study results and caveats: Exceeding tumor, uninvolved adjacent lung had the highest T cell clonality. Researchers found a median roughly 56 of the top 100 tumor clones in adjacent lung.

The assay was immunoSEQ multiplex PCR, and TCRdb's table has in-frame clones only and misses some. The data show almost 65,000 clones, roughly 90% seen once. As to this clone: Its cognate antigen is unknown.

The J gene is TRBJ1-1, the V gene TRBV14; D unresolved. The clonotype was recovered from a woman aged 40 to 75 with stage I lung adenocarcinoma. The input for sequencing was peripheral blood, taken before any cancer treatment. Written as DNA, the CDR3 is TGTGCCAGCAGCCTAGCCCTGAACACTGAAGCTTTCTTT. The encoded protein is CASSLALNTEAFF. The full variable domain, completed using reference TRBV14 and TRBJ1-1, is EAGVTQFPSHSVIEKGQTVTLRCDPISGHDNLYWYRRVMGKEIKFLLHFVKESKQDESGMPNNRFLAERTGGTYSTLKVQPAELEDSGVYFCASSLALNTEAFFGQGTRLTVV.